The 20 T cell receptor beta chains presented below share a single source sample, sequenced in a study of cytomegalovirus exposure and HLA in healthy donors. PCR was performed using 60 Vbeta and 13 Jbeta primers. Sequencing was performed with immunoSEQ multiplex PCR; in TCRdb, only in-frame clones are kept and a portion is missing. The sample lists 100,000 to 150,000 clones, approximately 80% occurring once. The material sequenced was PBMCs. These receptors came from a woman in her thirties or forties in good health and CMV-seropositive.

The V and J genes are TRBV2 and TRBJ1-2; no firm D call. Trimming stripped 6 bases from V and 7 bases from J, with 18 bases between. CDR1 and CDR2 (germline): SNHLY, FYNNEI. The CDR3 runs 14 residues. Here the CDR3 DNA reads TGTGCCAGCAGCGCCGGTGACTGGGTTTTTGGCTACACCTTC. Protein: CASSAGDWVFGYTF.

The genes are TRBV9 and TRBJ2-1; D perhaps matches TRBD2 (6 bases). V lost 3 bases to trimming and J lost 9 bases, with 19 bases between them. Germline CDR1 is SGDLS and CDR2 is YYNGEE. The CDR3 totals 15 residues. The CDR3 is CASSGQSLRRGEQFF. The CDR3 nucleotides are TGTGCCAGCAGCGGACAAAGTTTGAGGAGGGGTGAGCAGTTCTTC.

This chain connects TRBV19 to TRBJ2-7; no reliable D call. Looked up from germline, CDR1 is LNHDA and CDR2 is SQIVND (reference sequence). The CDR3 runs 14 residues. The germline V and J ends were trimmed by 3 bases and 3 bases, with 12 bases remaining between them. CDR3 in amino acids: CASSIASRDYEQYF. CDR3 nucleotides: TGTGCCAGTAGTATTGCAAGCCGAGACTACGAGCAGTACTTC.

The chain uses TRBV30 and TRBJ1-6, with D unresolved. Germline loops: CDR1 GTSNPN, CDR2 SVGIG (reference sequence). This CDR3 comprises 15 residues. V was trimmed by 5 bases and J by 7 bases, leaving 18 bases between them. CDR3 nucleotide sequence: TGTGCCTGGGGGAGCCGGATGAGACGAAATTCACCCCTCCACTTT. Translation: CAWGSRMRRNSPLHF.

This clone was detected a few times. The CDR3 DNA reads TGCGCCAGCAGCTTGGCAGGGCCAGATACGCAGTATTTT. Its protein is CASSLAGPDTQYF. The rearrangement links TRBV5-1 to TRBJ2-3, with D possibly being TRBD1 (5 bases). Germline CDR1 reads SGHRS; CDR2 reads YFSETQ. The CDR3 sequence is 13 residues long. V lost 0 bases to trimming and J lost 4 bases, with 6 bases between them.

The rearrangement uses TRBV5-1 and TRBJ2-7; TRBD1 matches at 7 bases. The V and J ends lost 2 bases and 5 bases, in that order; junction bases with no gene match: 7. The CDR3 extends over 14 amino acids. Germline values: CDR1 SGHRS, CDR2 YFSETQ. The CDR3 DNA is TGCGCCAGCAGCTTAGGGACAGATGCTAACGAGCAGTACTTC. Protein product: CASSLGTDANEQYF.

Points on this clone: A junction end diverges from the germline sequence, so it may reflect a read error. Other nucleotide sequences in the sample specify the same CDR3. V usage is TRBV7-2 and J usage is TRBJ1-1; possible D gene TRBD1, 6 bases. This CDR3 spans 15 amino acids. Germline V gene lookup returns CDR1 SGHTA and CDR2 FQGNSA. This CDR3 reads CASSGGGALDTEAFF. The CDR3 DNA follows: TGCGCCAGCAGCGGCGGGGGGGCCCTGGACACTGAAGCTTTCTTT.

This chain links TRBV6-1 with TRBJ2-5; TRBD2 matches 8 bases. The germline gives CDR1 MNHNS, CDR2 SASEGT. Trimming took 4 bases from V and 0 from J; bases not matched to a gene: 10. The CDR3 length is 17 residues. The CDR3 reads CASSVTSGSWYQETQYF. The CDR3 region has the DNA TGTGCCAGCAGTGTAACTAGCGGTTCATGGTACCAAGAGACCCAGTACTTC.

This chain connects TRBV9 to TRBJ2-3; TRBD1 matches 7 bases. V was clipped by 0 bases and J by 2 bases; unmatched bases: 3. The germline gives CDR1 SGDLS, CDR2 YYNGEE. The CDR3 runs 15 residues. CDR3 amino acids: CASSVAGTVTDTQYF. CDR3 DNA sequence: TGTGCCAGCAGCGTAGCCGGGACAGTCACAGATACGCAGTATTTT.

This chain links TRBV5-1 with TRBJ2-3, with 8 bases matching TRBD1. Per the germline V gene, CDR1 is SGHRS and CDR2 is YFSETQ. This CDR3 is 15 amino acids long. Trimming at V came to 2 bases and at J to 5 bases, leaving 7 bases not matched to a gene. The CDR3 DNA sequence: TGCGCCAGCAGCTTTGATGCGACAGGGGAAGATACGCAGTATTTT. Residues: CASSFDATGEDTQYF.

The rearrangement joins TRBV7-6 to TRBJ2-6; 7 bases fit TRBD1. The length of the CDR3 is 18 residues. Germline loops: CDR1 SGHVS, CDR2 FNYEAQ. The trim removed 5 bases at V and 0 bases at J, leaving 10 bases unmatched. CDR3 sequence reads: CASSNPGQSHSGANVLTF. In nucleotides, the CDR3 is TGTGCCAGCAGCAATCCGGGACAGAGCCACTCTGGGGCCAACGTCCTGACTTTC.

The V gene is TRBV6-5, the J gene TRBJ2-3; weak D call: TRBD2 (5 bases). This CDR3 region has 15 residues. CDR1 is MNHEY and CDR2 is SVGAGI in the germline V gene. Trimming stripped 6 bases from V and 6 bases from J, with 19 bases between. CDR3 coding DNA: TGTGCCAGCAGATCCTTTGAGGCGCGGGCGGATACGCAGTATTTT. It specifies CASRSFEARADTQYF.

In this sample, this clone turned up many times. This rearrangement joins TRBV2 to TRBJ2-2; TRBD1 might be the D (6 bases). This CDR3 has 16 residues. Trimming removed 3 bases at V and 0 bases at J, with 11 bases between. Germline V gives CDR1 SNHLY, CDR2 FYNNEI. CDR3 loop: CASSETGTTNTGELFF. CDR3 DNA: TGTGCCAGCAGTGAGACCGGGACAACGAACACCGGGGAGCTGTTTTTT.

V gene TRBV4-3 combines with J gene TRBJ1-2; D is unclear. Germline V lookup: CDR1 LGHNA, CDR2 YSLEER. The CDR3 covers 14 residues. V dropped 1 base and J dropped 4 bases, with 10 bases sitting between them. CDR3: CASSQVQRSYGYTF. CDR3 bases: TGCGCCAGCAGCCAAGTTCAGAGGAGCTATGGCTACACCTTC.

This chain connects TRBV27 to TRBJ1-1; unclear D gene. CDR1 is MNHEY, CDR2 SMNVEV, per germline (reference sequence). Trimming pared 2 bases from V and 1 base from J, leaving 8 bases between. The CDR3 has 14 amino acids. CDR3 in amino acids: CASSLLSTNTEAFF. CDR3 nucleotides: TGTGCCAGCAGTTTACTGTCTACGAACACTGAAGCTTTCTTT.

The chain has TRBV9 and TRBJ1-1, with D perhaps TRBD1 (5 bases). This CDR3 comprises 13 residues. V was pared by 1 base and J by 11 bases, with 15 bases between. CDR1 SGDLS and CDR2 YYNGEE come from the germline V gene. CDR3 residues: CASSVLATGAAFF. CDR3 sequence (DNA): TGTGCCAGCAGCGTACTCGCCACAGGTGCGGCTTTCTTT.

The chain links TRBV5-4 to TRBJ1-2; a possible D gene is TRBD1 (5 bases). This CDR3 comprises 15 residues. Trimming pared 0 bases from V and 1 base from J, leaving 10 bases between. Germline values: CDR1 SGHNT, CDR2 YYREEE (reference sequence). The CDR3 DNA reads TGTGCCAGCAGCTTGGCAAGGGGAAGTAACTATGGCTACACCTTC. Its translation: CASSLARGSNYGYTF.

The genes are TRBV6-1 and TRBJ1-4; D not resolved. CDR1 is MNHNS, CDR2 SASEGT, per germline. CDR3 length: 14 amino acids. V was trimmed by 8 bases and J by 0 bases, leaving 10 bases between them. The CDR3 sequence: CASEDSSTNEKLFF. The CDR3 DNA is TGTGCCAGCGAGGACTCATCAACTAATGAAAAACTGTTTTTT.

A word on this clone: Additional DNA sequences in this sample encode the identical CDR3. The CDR3 sequence: CASSLSGLPGNTEAFF. CDR3 nucleotides: TGTGCCAGCAGTTTGTCAGGACTCCCTGGGAACACTGAAGCTTTCTTT. V usage is TRBV27 and J usage is TRBJ1-1; unclear D gene. The V end lost 3 bases, the J end lost 1 base, and 15 bases lay between the germline ends. The CDR3 spans 16 residues. CDR1 and CDR2 from the germline V gene are MNHEY and SMNVEV (reference sequence).

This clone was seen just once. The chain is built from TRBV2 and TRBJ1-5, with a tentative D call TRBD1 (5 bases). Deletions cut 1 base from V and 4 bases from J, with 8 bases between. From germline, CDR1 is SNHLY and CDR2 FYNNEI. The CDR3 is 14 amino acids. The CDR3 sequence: CASSEVQGNQPQHF. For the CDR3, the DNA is TGTGCCAGCAGTGAAGTTCAGGGAAATCAGCCCCAGCATTTT.